This entry is about one T cell receptor beta chain. The sequencing template was cDNA reverse transcribed from extracted RNA. Assay: immunoSEQ multiplex PCR; the TCRdb copy retains only in-frame clones and omits some. Seen here are roughly 190,000 clones, just under 65% observed once, and the top ten hold 1.3%. As for treatment: oral pan-JAK inhibitor, 5-10 mg twice daily. The sample comes from a study of CD8+ T cells in alopecia areata. J was trimmed by 6 bases and V by 4 bases; bases with no gene match: 8. This CDR3 comprises 16 residues. Germline V lookup: CDR1 LGHNA, CDR2 YSLEER. The rearrangement links TRBV4-3 to TRBJ2-3; 12 bases align to TRBD2. Sample: CD4+ T cells sorted from blood, taken around week 50, from a patient treated with tofacitinib. The sequence was obtained from a human donor with alopecia areata. The CDR3, as DNA: TGCGCCAGCAGCCGGACCCTAGCGGGGGGGCCGGATACGCAGTATTTT. It translates to CASSRTLAGGPDTQYF.